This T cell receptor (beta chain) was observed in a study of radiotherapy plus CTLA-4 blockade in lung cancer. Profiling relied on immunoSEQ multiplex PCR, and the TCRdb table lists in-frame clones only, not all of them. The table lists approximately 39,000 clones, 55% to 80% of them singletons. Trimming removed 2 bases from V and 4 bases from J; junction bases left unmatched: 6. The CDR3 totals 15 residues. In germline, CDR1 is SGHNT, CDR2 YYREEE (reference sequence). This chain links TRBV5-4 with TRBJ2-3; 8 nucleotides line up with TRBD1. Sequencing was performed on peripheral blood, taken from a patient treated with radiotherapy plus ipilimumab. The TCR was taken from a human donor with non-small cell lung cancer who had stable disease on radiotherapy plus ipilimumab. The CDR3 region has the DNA TGTGCCAGCAGCTTAAAGACAGGGGCGGCAGATACGCAGTATTTT. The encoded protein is CASSLKTGAADTQYF.